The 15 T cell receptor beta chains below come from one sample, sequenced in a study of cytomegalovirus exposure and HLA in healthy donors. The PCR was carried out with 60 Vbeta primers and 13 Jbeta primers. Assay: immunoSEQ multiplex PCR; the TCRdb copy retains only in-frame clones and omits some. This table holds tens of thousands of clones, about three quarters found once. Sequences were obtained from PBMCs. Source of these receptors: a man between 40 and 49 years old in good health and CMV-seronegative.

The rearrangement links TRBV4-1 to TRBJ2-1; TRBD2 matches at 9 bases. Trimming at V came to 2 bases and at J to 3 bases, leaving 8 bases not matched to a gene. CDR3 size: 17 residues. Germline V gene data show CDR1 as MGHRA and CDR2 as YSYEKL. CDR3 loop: CASSQSPASGVYNEQFF. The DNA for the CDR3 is TGCGCCAGCAGCCAATCCCCCGCTAGCGGGGTCTACAATGAGCAGTTCTTC.

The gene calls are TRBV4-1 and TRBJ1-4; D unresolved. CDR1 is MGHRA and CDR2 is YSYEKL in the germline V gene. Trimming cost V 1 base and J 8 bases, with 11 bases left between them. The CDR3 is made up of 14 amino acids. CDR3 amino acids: CASSQGPLQEKLFF. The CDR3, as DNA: TGCGCCAGCAGCCAAGGGCCCCTTCAGGAAAAACTGTTTTTT.

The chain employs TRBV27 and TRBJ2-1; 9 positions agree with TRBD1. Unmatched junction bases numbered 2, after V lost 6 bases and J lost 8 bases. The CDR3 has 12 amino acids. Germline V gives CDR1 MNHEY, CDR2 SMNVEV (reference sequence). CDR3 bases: TGTGCCAGCAGCCGGACAGGGGATGAGCAGTTCTTC. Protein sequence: CASSRTGDEQFF.

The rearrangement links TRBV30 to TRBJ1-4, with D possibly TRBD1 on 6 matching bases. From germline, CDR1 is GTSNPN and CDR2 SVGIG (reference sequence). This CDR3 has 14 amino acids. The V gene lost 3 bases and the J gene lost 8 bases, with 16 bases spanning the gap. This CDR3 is CAWRLGGVQEKLFF. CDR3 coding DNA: TGTGCCTGGAGGTTAGGGGGAGTGCAAGAAAAACTGTTTTTT.

CDR3 region: CATQKDMNTEAFF. CDR3 coding DNA: TGTGCCACTCAGAAGGACATGAACACTGAAGCTTTCTTT. The V and J genes are TRBV2 and TRBJ1-1; D may be TRBD1 (5 bases). Germline CDR1 SNHLY, CDR2 FYNNEI. Trimming left V 10 bases short and J 0 bases short, with 12 bases between. The CDR3 is 13 residues long.

The CDR3 loop reads CASIRDRGPYEQYF. Here the CDR3 DNA reads TGTGCCTCGATCCGGGACAGGGGTCCCTACGAGCAGTACTTC. This chain uses TRBV6-6 with TRBJ2-7, with 10 bases matching TRBD1. CDR3 length: 14 amino acids. Germline assignment: CDR1 MNHNY and CDR2 SVGAGI (reference sequence). V lost 11 bases and J lost 2; bases outside the gene matches: 9.

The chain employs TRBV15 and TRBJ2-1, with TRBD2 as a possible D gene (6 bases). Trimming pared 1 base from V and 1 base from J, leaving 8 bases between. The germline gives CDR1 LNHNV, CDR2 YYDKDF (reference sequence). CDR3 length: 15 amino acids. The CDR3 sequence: CATSRVGLSYNEQFF. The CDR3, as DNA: TGTGCCACCAGCAGAGTTGGACTATCCTACAATGAGCAGTTCTTC.

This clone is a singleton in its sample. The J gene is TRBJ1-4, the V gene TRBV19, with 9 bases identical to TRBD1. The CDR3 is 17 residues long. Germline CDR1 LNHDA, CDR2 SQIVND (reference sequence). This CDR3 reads CARWGRTGVKGNEKLFF. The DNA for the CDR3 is TGTGCTAGGTGGGGTAGGACAGGGGTGAAGGGAAATGAAAAACTGTTTTTT.

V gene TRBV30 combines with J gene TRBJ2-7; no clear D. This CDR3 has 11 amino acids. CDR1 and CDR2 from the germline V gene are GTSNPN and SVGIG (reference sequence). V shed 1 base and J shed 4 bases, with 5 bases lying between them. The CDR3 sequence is CAWSGMYEQYF. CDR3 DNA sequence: TGTGCCTGGAGTGGTATGTACGAGCAGTACTTC.

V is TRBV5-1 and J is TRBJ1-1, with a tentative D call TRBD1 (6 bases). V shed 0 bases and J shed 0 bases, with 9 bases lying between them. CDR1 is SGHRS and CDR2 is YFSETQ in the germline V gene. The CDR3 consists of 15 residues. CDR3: CASSLGAGVNTEAFF. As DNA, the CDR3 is TGCGCCAGCAGCTTGGGGGCAGGGGTGAACACTGAAGCTTTCTTT.

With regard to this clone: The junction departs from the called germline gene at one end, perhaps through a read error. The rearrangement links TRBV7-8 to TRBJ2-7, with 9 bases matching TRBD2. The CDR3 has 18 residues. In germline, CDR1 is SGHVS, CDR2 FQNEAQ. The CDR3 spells CANSPSSGKGRQSYEQYF. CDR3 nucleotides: TGTGCCAACAGCCCATCTAGCGGGAAGGGTCGTCAGTCCTACGAGCAGTACTTC. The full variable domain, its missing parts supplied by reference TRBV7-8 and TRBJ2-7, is GAGVSQSPRYKVAKRGQDVALRCDPISGHVSLFWYQQALGQGPEFLTYFQNEAQLDKSGLPSDRFFAERPEGSVSTLKIQRTQQEDSAVYLCANSPSSGKGRQSYEQYFGPGTRLTVT.

The DNA for the CDR3 is TGCGCCAGCAGCCCTTCAGGTAGCTCCTACAATGAGCAGTTCTTC. Translating it yields CASSPSGSSYNEQFF. The rearrangement joins TRBV4-1 to TRBJ2-1, with D uncertain. Germline V lookup: CDR1 MGHRA, CDR2 YSYEKL. Trimming removed 4 bases from V and 0 bases from J, with 10 bases in between. The CDR3 sequence is 15 residues long.

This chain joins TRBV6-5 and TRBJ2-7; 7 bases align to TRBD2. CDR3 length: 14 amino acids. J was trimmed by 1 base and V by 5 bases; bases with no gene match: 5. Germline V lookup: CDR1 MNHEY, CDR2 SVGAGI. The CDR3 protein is CASSMTGGSYEQYF. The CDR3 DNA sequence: TGTGCCAGCAGTATGACGGGGGGATCCTACGAGCAGTACTTC.

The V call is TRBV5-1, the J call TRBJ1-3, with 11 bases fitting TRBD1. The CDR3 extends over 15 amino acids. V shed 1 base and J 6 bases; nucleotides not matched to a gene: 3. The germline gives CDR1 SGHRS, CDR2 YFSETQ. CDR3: CASSLRTGGENTIYF. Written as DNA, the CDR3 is TGCGCCAGCAGCTTGAGGACAGGGGGCGAAAACACCATATATTTT.

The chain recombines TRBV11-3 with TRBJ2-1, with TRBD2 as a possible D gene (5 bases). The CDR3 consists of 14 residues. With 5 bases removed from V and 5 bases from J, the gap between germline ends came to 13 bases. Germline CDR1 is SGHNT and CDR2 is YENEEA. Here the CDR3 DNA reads TGTGCCAGCAGCCCTTCTAGCTTGAACAATGAGCAGTTCTTC. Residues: CASSPSSLNNEQFF.